This T cell receptor beta chain is from a study of blood T cell repertoires in COVID-19 (dated by TCRdb to 2020 to 2021). Notes on the research overall: The collaborator samples originated in the United States, Italy and Spain and spanned the acute and convalescent phases of COVID-19. The material from the prospective study consisted of cDNA or gDNA derived from T cells, B-cell-depleted T cells, or PBMCs. Deeply sampled blood TCRbeta repertoires from subjects exposed to, actively infected with, or recovered from COVID-19 were included in the dataset. A freely available public database, intended as a resource for researchers studying the immune response to SARS-CoV-2, is where the repertoires were released. The samples were drawn from two sources: the first 160 participants of the ongoing ImmuneRACE study, and 1,000 to 1,500 subjects contributed by 6 global collaborators. The sample metadata nearly always contained a de-identified subject ID, COVID-19 status, age in years and sex. Where available, HLA class I and class II types were obtained from metadata supplied by the sample provider rather than from assay-based typing.

On the study overall, not on this receptor specifically: The amount of clinical and demographic metadata varied by source and participant and was provided uncurated.

CDR1 and CDR2 are read off the germline V gene (reference sequence) as SEHNR and FQNEAQ. Reading from cysteine to phenylalanine, the CDR3 counts 15 amino acids. Only the CDR3 region is kept as DNA, spanning 45 bases read in frame from base 1. The junction shows trimming of 0 bases on V and 2 bases on J, plus 9 bases between the germline ends. One collaborating source in Seattle enrolled patients during active infection and followed them longitudinally through the course of disease. Whole blood was collected in K2EDTA tubes by collaborating institutions according to the institutions' own protocols. Collaborator samples were shipped for TCRbeta analysis as frozen whole blood, isolated PBMCs, or DNA extracted from either sample type. Comments on this clone: It has no known antigen specificity. The sample holds no much larger clone one base away, and base qualities are not on file.

TCRbeta CDR3 regions were amplified from genomic DNA by means of the immunoSEQ Assay, a bias-controlled multiplex PCR. The paper's data handling went like this. Nucleated cell counts per sample were estimated from amplification of reference gene primers within the assay. To quantify the absolute abundance of each unique TCRbeta CDR3 rearrangement, sequence reads were collapsed and filtered. For each sample, productive Simpson clonality was calculated by taking the square root of Simpson's diversity index across productive rearrangements. The clones in this table, taken by TCRdb from immuneACCESS, are in-frame only. Not every clone is retained; where verified, under half of the shortfall comes from an unresolved V gene, and the cause of the rest is unknown. V, J and clone size reflect that table, while D and trimming were determined from the DNA. The sample contains approximately 56,000 clones, approximately 89% of them found a single time. Together, the top ten hold more than 40% of the sample.

Recombination joined TRBV7-9 with TRBJ2-3; the best D guess is TRBD2, with 6 bases matching. The clonotype comes from a woman aged 55-70 years with COVID-19, enrolled during active disease. The sample consisted of peripheral blood. The DNA is as follows: TGTGCCAGCAGCTTAGCGGGACTTCCCACAGATACGCAGTATTTT. Translated, it gives CASSLAGLPTDTQYF.